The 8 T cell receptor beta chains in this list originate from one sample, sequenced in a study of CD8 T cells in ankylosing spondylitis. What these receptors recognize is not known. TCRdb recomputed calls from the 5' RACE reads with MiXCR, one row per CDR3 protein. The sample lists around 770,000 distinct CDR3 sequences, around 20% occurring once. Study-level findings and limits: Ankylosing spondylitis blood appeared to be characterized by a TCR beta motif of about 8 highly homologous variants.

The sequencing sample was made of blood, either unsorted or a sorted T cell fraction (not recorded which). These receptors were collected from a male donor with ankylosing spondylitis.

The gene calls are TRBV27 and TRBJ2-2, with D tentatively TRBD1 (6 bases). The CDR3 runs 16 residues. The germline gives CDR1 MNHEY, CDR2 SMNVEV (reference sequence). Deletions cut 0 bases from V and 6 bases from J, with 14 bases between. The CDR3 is CASSLSTRQASGELFF. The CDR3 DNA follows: TGTGCCAGCAGTTTATCGACTCGACAGGCCTCCGGGGAGCTGTTTTTT.

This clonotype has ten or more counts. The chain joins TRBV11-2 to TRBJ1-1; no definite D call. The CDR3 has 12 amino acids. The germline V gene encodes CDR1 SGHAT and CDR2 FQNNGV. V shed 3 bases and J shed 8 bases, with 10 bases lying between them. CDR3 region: CASSLGAGEAFF. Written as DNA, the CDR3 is TGTGCCAGCAGCTTGGGCGCAGGCGAAGCTTTCTTT. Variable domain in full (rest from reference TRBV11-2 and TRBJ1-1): EAGVAQSPRYKIIEKRQSVAFWCNPISGHATLYWYQQILGQGPKLLIQFQNNGVVDDSQLPKDRFSAERLKGVDSTLKIQPAKLEDSAVYLCASSLGAGEAFFGQGTRLTVV.

The chain's CDR3 is CASSLASGGASYEQYF. The CDR3 DNA reads TGTGCCAGCAGCTTAGCGAGTGGGGGGGCCAGCTACGAGCAGTACTTC. This sequence joins TRBV7-2 and TRBJ2-7, with D possibly TRBD2 on 7 matching bases. The CDR3 runs to 16 residues. CDR1 is SGHTA, CDR2 FQGNSA, per germline. Trimming removed 0 bases from V and 3 bases from J, with 15 bases in between.

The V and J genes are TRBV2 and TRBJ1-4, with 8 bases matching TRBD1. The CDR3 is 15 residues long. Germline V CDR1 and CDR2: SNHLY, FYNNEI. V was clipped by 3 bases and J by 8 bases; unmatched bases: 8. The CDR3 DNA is TGTGCCAGCAGTGAGACAGGGGTTTCACAGGAAAAACTGTTTTTT. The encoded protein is CASSETGVSQEKLFF.

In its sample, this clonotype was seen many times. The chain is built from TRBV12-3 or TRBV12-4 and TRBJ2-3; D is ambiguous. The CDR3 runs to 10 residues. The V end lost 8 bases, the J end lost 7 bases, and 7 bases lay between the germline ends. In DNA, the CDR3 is TGTGCCAGCGCCGGGCATACGCAGTATTTT. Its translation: CASAGHTQYF.

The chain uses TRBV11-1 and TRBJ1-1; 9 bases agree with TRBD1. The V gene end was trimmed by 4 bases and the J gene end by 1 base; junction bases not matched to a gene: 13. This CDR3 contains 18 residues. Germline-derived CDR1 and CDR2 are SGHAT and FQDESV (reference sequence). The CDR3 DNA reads TGTGCCAGCAGCTCACCCCCCCGAGGGGACAGGGAGAACACTGAAGCTTTCTTT. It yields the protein CASSSPPRGDRENTEAFF.

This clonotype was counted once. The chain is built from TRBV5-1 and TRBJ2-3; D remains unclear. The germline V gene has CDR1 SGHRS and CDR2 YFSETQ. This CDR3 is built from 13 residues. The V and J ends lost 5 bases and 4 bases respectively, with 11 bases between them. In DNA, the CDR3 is TGCGCCAGCAGGGATGGGCTTTCAGATACGCAGTATTTT. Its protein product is CASRDGLSDTQYF.

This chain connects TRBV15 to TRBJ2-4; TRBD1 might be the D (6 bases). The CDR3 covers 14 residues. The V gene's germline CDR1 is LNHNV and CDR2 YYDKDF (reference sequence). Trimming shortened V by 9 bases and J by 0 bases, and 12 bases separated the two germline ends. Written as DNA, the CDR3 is TGTGCCACGACGGGACACCTAGCCAAAAACATTCAGTACTTC. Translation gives CATTGHLAKNIQYF.